These T cell receptor beta chains were read from a single sample in a study of naive and memory T cell subsets. TCRdb re-called the 5' RACE reads through MiXCR, storing one row per CDR3 protein. The data hold over 20,000 distinct CDR3 sequences, with approximately 24% observed a single time. Every receptor here comes from a female donor in good health. CDR3s include the opening cysteine and the closing phenylalanine or tryptophan. The D gene is left open where the match is weak. Some rows mark clone size as missing; the rest say once, few, many or name a class of expanded clone.

TRBJ2-3 TRBD1 TRBV20-1 many CSARIATGGRTDTQYF TGCAGTGCTAGAATTGCGACAGGGGGTCGTACAGATACGCAGTATTTT
TRBJ1-1 . TRBV11-1 medium-sized CASSSGSKMEAFF TGTGCCAGCAGCTCCGGGTCGAAAATGGAAGCTTTCTTT
TRBJ2-7 TRBD2 TRBV20-1 . CSASSSGSPVYEQYF TGCAGTGCTAGCTCGAGCGGGAGCCCCGTTTACGAGCAGTACTTC
TRBJ2-7 . TRBV10-3 many CAISANSYEQYF TGTGCCATCAGTGCAAACTCCTACGAGCAGTACTTC
TRBJ1-1 TRBD1 TRBV20-1 . CSAAQGGTEAFF TGCAGTGCTGCCCAGGGGGGCACTGAAGCTTTCTTT
TRBJ1-5 . TRBV29-1 medium-sized CSVTAGWGNQPQHF TGCAGCGTTACCGCAGGGTGGGGCAATCAGCCCCAGCATTTT
TRBJ2-3 TRBD2 TRBV20-1 . CSARGSGADTQYF TGCAGTGCTAGGGGTAGCGGGGCAGATACGCAGTATTTT
TRBJ2-7 . TRBV7-8 many CASSFTGLTYEQYF TGTGCCAGCAGCTTTACAGGGTTGACCTACGAGCAGTACTTC
TRBJ2-1 TRBD1 TRBV3-1 . CASSQTGGGKPFF TGTGCCAGCAGCCAGACAGGGGGTGGAAAACCGTTCTTC
TRBJ2-1 TRBD2 TRBV6-2/TRBV6-3 few CASSYPRTSGQLYNEQFF TGTGCCAGCAGTTACCCTCGGACTAGCGGGCAACTCTACAATGAGCAGTTCTTC
TRBJ2-5 . TRBV6-6 . CASGSEETQYF TGTGCCAGCGGGTCGGAAGAGACCCAGTACTTC
TRBJ2-1 TRBD2 TRBV20-1 . CSASRLTSGNHNEQFF TGCAGTGCTTCTCGCCTGACTAGCGGGAACCACAATGAGCAGTTCTTC
TRBJ2-3 TRBD1 TRBV6-1 . CASSEGQGPDTQYF TGTGCCAGCAGTGAGGGACAGGGTCCAGATACGCAGTATTTT
TRBJ2-3 . TRBV2 many CASSEMGGRTDTQYF TGTGCCAGCAGTGAAATGGGGGGCAGGACAGATACGCAGTATTTT
TRBJ2-1 TRBD2 TRBV6-1 . CASRRLAGNNEQFF TGTGCCAGCAGGCGACTAGCGGGAAACAATGAGCAGTTCTTC
TRBJ2-7 . TRBV6-5 . CASSSTYEQYF TGTGCCAGCAGTTCGACCTACGAGCAGTACTTC
TRBJ2-1 . TRBV7-9 medium-sized CASSFREGGSYNEQFF TGTGCCAGCAGCTTCCGGGAAGGTGGTTCCTACAATGAGCAGTTCTTC
TRBJ2-3 . TRBV6-4 few CASSVEAVGPDTQYF TGTGCCAGCAGTGTAGAGGCGGTTGGGCCAGATACGCAGTATTTT
TRBJ1-5 . TRBV7-2 . CASSSGLNQPQHF TGTGCCAGCAGCTCCGGCCTCAATCAGCCCCAGCATTTT
TRBJ2-3 TRBD2 TRBV12-3/TRBV12-4 many CASSSQGGTDTQYF TGTGCCAGCAGTTCCCAGGGAGGGACAGATACGCAGTATTTT
TRBJ2-1 TRBD1 TRBV20-1 once CSAKQGDEQFF TGCAGTGCTAAACAGGGGGATGAGCAGTTCTTC
TRBJ1-1 . TRBV29-1 few CSVAIGTGGFAFF TGCAGCGTTGCTATCGGGACGGGGGGATTTGCTTTCTTT
TRBJ2-2 TRBD2 TRBV20-1 . CSARDQLAGDTGELFF TGCAGTGCTAGAGATCAACTAGCGGGAGACACCGGGGAGCTGTTTTTT
TRBJ1-5 . TRBV6-6 medium-sized CASNPVGGNQPQHF TGTGCCAGCAATCCAGTTGGGGGAAATCAGCCCCAGCATTTT
TRBJ2-1 TRBD1 TRBV10-3 . CAISERDRGLNEQFF TGTGCCATCAGTGAGCGGGACAGGGGTCTCAATGAGCAGTTCTTC
TRBJ2-1 . TRBV7-2 . CASSFHGGSSYNEQFF TGTGCCAGCAGCTTCCACGGGGGAAGCTCCTACAATGAGCAGTTCTTC
TRBJ2-7 . TRBV11-2 . CASSLARVSYEQYF TGTGCCAGCAGCTTAGCCAGGGTCTCCTACGAGCAGTACTTC
TRBJ2-7 . TRBV12-3/TRBV12-4 . CASSPNDRFYEQYF TGTGCCAGCAGCCCAAACGACAGGTTCTACGAGCAGTACTTC
TRBJ2-1 TRBD2 TRBV7-9 medium-sized CASSATSGGYNEQFF TGTGCCAGCAGCGCGACTAGCGGGGGCTACAATGAGCAGTTCTTC
TRBJ1-2 . TRBV7-9 . CASSLRTNYGYTF TGTGCCAGCAGCTTACGGACTAACTATGGCTACACCTTC
TRBJ1-2 . TRBV6-2/TRBV6-3 . CASSRITAGGPNYGYTF TGTGCCAGCAGCCGGATTACGGCCGGAGGCCCTAACTATGGCTACACCTTC
TRBJ2-5 . TRBV20-1 many CSASRGAGETQYF TGCAGTGCTAGCAGGGGGGCAGGGGAGACCCAGTACTTC
TRBJ2-7 . TRBV20-1 many CSASKQQHGEQYF TGCAGTGCTAGTAAACAGCAGCATGGCGAGCAGTACTTC
TRBJ2-1 . TRBV29-1 . CSVDVSGRHNEQFF TGCAGCGTTGATGTTAGCGGAAGACACAATGAGCAGTTCTTC
TRBJ2-1 . TRBV5-1 . CASSLDPEGSYNEQFF TGCGCCAGCAGCTTGGATCCGGAGGGCTCCTACAATGAGCAGTTCTTC
TRBJ2-1 . TRBV7-2 few CASSLFDEQFF TGTGCCAGCAGCTTATTCGATGAGCAGTTCTTC
TRBJ2-3 TRBD2 TRBV7-9 medium-sized CASSQGTSGTSTDTQYF TGTGCCAGCAGCCAAGGGACTAGCGGGACTAGCACAGATACGCAGTATTTT
TRBJ1-4 TRBD1 TRBV20-1 many CSARAGTGRSEKLFF TGCAGTGCTAGAGCCGGGACAGGTCGATCTGAAAAACTGTTTTTT
TRBJ2-1 . TRBV20-1 few CSALHQSSYNEQFF TGCAGTGCCCTCCATCAGAGCTCCTACAATGAGCAGTTCTTC
TRBJ1-1 . TRBV6-5 once CASMGQIMNTEAFF TGTGCCAGCATGGGGCAGATCATGAACACTGAAGCTTTCTTT
TRBJ2-2 TRBD2 TRBV6-4 medium-sized CASSPGLADTGELFF TGTGCCAGCAGTCCGGGACTAGCGGACACCGGGGAGCTGTTTTTT